This T cell receptor beta chain was profiled in a study of control samples from healthy donors and cancer patients. Here immunoSEQ multiplex PCR was the method, and the copy in TCRdb shows in-frame clones only, minus some. The sample consists of a few hundred thousand clones, 75% to 95% of them appearing once. Germline CDR1 is DFQATT and CDR2 is SNEGSKA (reference sequence). V was shortened by 6 bases and J by 6 bases, with 9 bases between the two germline ends. CDR3 length: 11 residues. As for this clone: The sample holds other DNA sequences that translate to the same CDR3.

The chain carries TRBV20-1 and TRBJ2-1, with a possible D match to TRBD1 (5 bases). Source material: PBMCs. This TCR was sampled from a middle-aged man with head and neck cancer. The CDR3 nucleotides read TGCAGTGCCCTTAGGGGCAATGAGCAGTTCTTC. As protein: CSALRGNEQFF.